Each of the 14 T cell receptor beta chains below was sequenced from the same sample in a study of vaccination effects on CD4 cells after COVID-19. Ahead of sequencing, the ViraFEST assay grew antigen-specific CD4+ T cells using viral peptide pools. At the end of 10 days of culture, CD4+ T cells were isolated. Vaccinated participants had no history of SARS-CoV-2 infection and tested negative for nucleocapsid antibodies. The table came from immunoSEQ multiplex PCR; TCRdb's copy has only in-frame clones and leaves some out. The repertoire consists of approximately 74,000 clones, with 65% to 80% occurring once and the leading ten covering around 2.9%. These receptors lack a known antigen. The sequencing here drew on CD4+ T cells from PBMCs cultured with HCoV-NL63 spike peptides, taken before COVID-19 vaccination. Source of these receptors: a human donor who received a COVID-19 vaccine.

The chain recombines TRBV14 with TRBJ2-3; no reliable D call. V was cut by 6 bases and J by 0 bases, with 4 bases left in between. The CDR3 totals 12 residues. CDR1 is SGHDN and CDR2 is FVKESK in the germline V gene. CDR3: CASSFSTDTQYF. The CDR3 DNA sequence: TGTGCCAGCAGTTTTAGCACAGATACGCAGTATTTT.

The DNA of the CDR3 is TGTGCCAGCAGCTCCGGGACTAGCGGGGGGAGCTCCTACAATGAGCAGTTCTTC. It codes for CASSSGTSGGSSYNEQFF. The genes are TRBV6-4 and TRBJ2-1, with TRBD2 matching 15 bases. Germline CDR1 reads MRHNA; CDR2 reads SNTAGT. Germline trimming cut 6 bases from V and 0 bases from J; bases unmatched to any gene: 6. The CDR3 has 18 amino acids.

V is TRBV6-5 and J is TRBJ2-5; 10 bases fit TRBD1. V was pared by 6 bases and J by 3 bases, with 4 bases of the junction left unmatched. Germline assignment: CDR1 MNHEY and CDR2 SVGAGI. The CDR3 extends over 14 amino acids. The CDR3 coding sequence is TGTGCCAGCAGCCCCGGGACAGGGGAAGAGACCCAGTACTTC. Its protein product is CASSPGTGEETQYF.

CDR3 region: CASSLRQGGTDTQYF. Here the CDR3 DNA reads TGTGCCAGCAGCCTACGACAGGGGGGTACAGATACGCAGTATTTT. V is TRBV3-1 (or the pseudogene TRBV3-2) and J is TRBJ2-3; TRBD1 matches at 9 bases. With 4 bases clipped from V and 3 bases from J, the junction kept 5 bases outside the gene matches. CDR3 size: 15 residues. CDR1 and CDR2 (germline): LGHDT, YNNKEL (reference sequence).

The genes are TRBV18 and TRBJ2-2, with a possible D match to TRBD1 (6 bases). This CDR3 contains 15 residues. Per germline, CDR1 KGHSH and CDR2 LQKENI. Trimming removed 4 bases at V and 2 bases at J, with 11 bases between. This CDR3 is CASSRSGQNTGELFF. The CDR3 DNA follows: TGTGCCAGCTCACGATCGGGACAAAACACCGGGGAGCTGTTTTTT.

The chain carries TRBV4-2 and TRBJ2-3, with TRBD1 matching over 8 bases. The junction had 7 bases not matched to a gene; V was cut back by 1 base and J by 1 base. This CDR3 comprises 17 residues. Germline CDR1 LGHNA, CDR2 YNFKEQ. The CDR3 sequence: CASSQAPTGAGTDTQYF. CDR3 coding DNA: TGTGCCAGCAGCCAAGCCCCGACAGGGGCAGGCACAGATACGCAGTATTTT.

The gene calls are TRBV27 and TRBJ1-3; tentatively, D is TRBD1 (6 bases). This CDR3 region has 15 residues. CDR1 is MNHEY and CDR2 is SMNVEV in the germline V gene (reference sequence). V was clipped by 2 bases and J by 3 bases, with 11 bases between them. The CDR3 DNA is TGTGCCAGCAGTTTAACAGGACAGTATGGAAACACCATATATTTT. Residues: CASSLTGQYGNTIYF.

In this sample, this clone turned up a few times. The chain couples TRBV6-5 to TRBJ2-7; 10 nucleotides line up with TRBD2. After removal of 2 bases from V and 2 bases from J, the junction contained 0 bases not matched to a gene. This CDR3 spans 14 amino acids. CDR1 and CDR2 from the germline V gene are MNHEY and SVGAGI. The CDR3 sequence is CASSYTSGAYEQYV. DNA for the CDR3: TGTGCCAGCAGTTACACTAGCGGGGCCTACGAGCAGTACGTC.

This clone was found once. V and J are TRBV5-1 and TRBJ1-5; D remains unclear. Trimming pared 5 bases from V and 4 bases from J, leaving 13 bases between. In germline, CDR1 is SGHRS, CDR2 YFSETQ. The CDR3 spans 14 residues. The CDR3 DNA follows: TGCGCCAGCAGAGGACCAGGTGATAATCAGCCCCAGCATTTT. It is translated as CASRGPGDNQPQHF.

This chain joins TRBV15 and TRBJ2-7; D is unresolved. Germline V gene sequence: CDR1 LNHNV, CDR2 YYDKDF (reference sequence). V was shortened by 0 bases and J by 6 bases, with 15 bases between the two germline ends. The CDR3 runs 15 residues. Here the CDR3 reads CATSRDQKYSREQYV. DNA for the CDR3: TGTGCCACCAGCAGAGATCAAAAATATTCCCGCGAGCAGTACGTC.

The chain uses TRBV11-2 and TRBJ2-7; D not resolved. V was cut by 5 bases and J by 4 bases, with 12 bases left in between. CDR3 length: 13 amino acids. Germline assignment: CDR1 SGHAT and CDR2 FQNNGV. For the CDR3, the DNA is TGTGCCAGCAGCCTCAATGGCCAATACGAGCAGTACGTC. Translated, it gives CASSLNGQYEQYV.

This clone was found once. The chain combines TRBV2 with TRBJ1-4; D is unclear. This CDR3 region has 12 residues. Per germline, CDR1 SNHLY and CDR2 FYNNEI. Trimming shortened V by 4 bases and J by 8 bases, and 8 bases separated the two germline ends. CDR3 coding DNA: TGTGCCAGCAGTGTTCGACGGGAAAAACTGTTTTTT. Translation: CASSVRREKLFF. Full variable domain (missing parts from reference TRBV2 and TRBJ1-4): EPEVTQTPSHQVTQMGQEVILRCVPISNHLYFYWYRQILGQKVEFLVSFYNNEISEKSEIFDDQFSVERPDGSNFTLKIRSTKLEDSAMYFCASSVRREKLFFGSGTQLSVL.

The rearrangement uses TRBV28 and TRBJ1-1, with D perhaps matching TRBD1 (6 bases). Germline values: CDR1 MDHEN, CDR2 SYDVKM. The CDR3 sequence is 15 residues long. V lost 1 base and J lost 2, with 11 bases in between. CDR3 nucleotides: TGTGCCAGCAGTTTATCTCCAGGGGCCAACACTGAAGCTTTCTTT. Its protein is CASSLSPGANTEAFF.

The chain combines TRBV6-4 with TRBJ1-2; 7 bases map to TRBD1. The V segment lost 3 bases and the J segment 6 bases; nucleotides outside the gene matches: 7. This CDR3 contains 14 residues. Germline loops: CDR1 MRHNA, CDR2 SNTAGT. The CDR3 sequence: CASSEYGQANGYTF. As DNA, the CDR3 is TGTGCCAGCAGTGAATACGGACAGGCGAATGGCTACACCTTC.